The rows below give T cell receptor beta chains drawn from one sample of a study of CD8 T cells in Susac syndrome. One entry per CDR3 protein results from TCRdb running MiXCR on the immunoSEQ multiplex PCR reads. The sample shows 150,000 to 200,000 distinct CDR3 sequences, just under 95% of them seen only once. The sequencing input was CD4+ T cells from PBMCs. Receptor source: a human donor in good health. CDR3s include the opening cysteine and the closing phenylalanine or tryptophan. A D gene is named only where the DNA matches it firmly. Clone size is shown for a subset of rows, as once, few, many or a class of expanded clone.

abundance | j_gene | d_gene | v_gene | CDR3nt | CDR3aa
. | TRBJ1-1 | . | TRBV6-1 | TGTGCCAGCAGTGAAGATCTACAGCAGAACACTGAAGCTTTCTTT | CASSEDLQQNTEAFF
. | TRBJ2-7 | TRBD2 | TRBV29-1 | TGCAGCGTTGGGAAGCGGGGGGCCCCCTACGAGCAGTACTTC | CSVGKRGAPYEQYF
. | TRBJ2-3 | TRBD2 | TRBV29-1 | TGCAGCGTTGTTTTTAGCGGGGGGTCGTGGGCAGATACGCAGTATTTT | CSVVFSGGSWADTQYF
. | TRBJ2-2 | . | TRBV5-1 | TGCGCCAGCAGCCTCTTATCTGCCGGGGAGCTGTTTTTT | CASSLLSAGELFF
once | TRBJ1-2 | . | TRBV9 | TGTGCCAGCAGCCCCCCCGGGCCACCTTATGGCTACACCTTC | CASSPPGPPYGYTF
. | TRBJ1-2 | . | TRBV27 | TGTGCCAGCAGTTTATCAGGACACTTCTATGGCTACACCTTC | CASSLSGHFYGYTF
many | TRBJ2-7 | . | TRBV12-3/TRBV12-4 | TGTGCCAGCAGCTTGGGCTACGAGCAGTACTTC | CASSLGYEQYF
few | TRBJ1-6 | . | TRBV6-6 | TGTGCCAGCAGTGGTAGCAATTCACCCCTCCACTTT | CASSGSNSPLHF
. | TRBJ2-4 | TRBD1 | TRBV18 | TGTGCCAGCTCACCCGACAGGGTGAGCAAAAACATTCAGTACTTC | CASSPDRVSKNIQYF
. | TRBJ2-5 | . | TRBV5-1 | TGCGCCAGCAGTAAGGGGGTCCAAGAGACCCAGTACTTC | CASSKGVQETQYF
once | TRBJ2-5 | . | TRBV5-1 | TGCGCCAGCAGCTTGGCCTGGGCTCTTTCGGAGACCCAGTACTTC | CASSLAWALSETQYF
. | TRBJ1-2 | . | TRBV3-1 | TGTGCCAGCAGTCTCCGGTTGGCTAACTATGGCTACACCTTC | CASSLRLANYGYTF
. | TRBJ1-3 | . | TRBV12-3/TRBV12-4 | TGTGCCAGCAGTTTAGCGCTGGGGTTCTCTGGAAACACCATATATTTT | CASSLALGFSGNTIYF
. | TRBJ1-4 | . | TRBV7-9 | TGTGCCAGCACCCCAGCTGAGGGAGAAAAACTGTTTTTT | CASTPAEGEKLFF
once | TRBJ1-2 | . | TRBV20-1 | TGCAGTGCCACAGACCCCATTTTCTATGGCTACACCTTC | CSATDPIFYGYTF
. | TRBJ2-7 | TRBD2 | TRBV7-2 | TGTGCCAGCAGCGGCGGGGCGGCTAGCGGGGGCTACGAGCAGTACTTC | CASSGGAASGGYEQYF
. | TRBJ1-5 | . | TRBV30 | TGTGCCTGGAGTGTTGGGTCAGGACATCAGCCCCAGCATTTT | CAWSVGSGHQPQHF
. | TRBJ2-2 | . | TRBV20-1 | TGCAGTGCTAGACTTTGGACCAAGGGCACCGGGGAGCTGTTTTTT | CSARLWTKGTGELFF
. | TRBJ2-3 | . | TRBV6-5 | TGTGCCAGCAGTTACTCAGGGAGCACAGATACGCAGTATTTT | CASSYSGSTDTQYF
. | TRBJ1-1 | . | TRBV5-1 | TGCGCCAGCAGCTACGAACAGCTTTCCTACACTGAAGCTTTCTTT | CASSYEQLSYTEAFF
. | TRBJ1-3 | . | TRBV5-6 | TGTGCCAGCAGCTTGGCTGTCTCTGGAAACACCATATATTTT | CASSLAVSGNTIYF
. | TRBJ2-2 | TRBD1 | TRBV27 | TGTGCCAGCAGTTTAAGCGGACAGGGGTACACCGGGGAGCTGTTTTTT | CASSLSGQGYTGELFF
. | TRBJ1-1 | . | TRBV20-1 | TGCAGTGCTCTCCCCCATGGGAGGGCACCTGAAGCTTTCTTT | CSALPHGRAPEAFF
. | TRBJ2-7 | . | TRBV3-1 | TGTGCCAGCAGCCAGGGGGTATCCGAGCAGTACTTC | CASSQGVSEQYF
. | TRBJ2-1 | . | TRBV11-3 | TGTGCCAGCAGCTTAGATGGCGGGGGCCCCTACAATGAGCAGTTCTTC | CASSLDGGGPYNEQFF
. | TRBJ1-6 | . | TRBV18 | TGTGCCAGCTCACCGGAAGGGGCCCTGGGATCACCCCTCCACTTT | CASSPEGALGSPLHF
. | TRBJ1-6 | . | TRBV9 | TGTGCCAGCAGCGTAGCCGAAGGGTTAAATTCACCCCTCCACTTT | CASSVAEGLNSPLHF
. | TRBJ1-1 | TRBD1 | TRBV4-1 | TGCGCCAGCAGCCAAGGGGACAGGGACCCTGAAGCTTTCTTT | CASSQGDRDPEAFF